These 2 T cell receptor beta chains were sequenced from one sample in a study of human T cells and chemical hapten exposure (dated by TCRdb to the early 2020s). The label giving this sample's time point can be read as: patch test 3, about 24 weeks after DPC sensitization. The intended sense of this specimen's treatment or condition label: therapeutic diphenylcyclopropenone sensitization with weekly scalp DPC. The library was built by means of RACE. Data came from a NextSeq 500. TCRdb reanalyzed the raw reads on its own, using fastp at Q25 for trimming and MiXCR for clone calling, and kept in-frame beta chains. Rows are unified per CDR3 protein, each entry keeping the most common DNA and genes. The table for this sample lists fewer than 100,000 distinct CDR3 sequences; approximately 11% of them were counted only once. The ten largest make up more than 0.85% of the sample. Specimen: whole blood, collected in connection with sensitization to the hapten diphenylcyclopropenone (DPC). These receptors were obtained from a woman aged 25 to 45 with alopecia areata. Some clones in this sample may be carry-over from other donors' samples.

In its sample, this clonotype was seen many times. This chain links TRBV7-9 with TRBJ2-7; perhaps D is TRBD1 or TRBD2 (5 bases each). The CDR3 sequence is 16 residues long. V was clipped by 5 bases and J by 4 bases, with 21 bases between them. Germline V gene lookup returns CDR1 SEHNR and CDR2 FQNEAQ (reference sequence). CDR3 DNA sequence: TGTGCCAGCAGCCTCGCGGACTGGGGTAGGGGATACGAGCAGTACTTC. Translation: CASSLADWGRGYEQYF.

V usage is TRBV10-2 and J usage is TRBJ2-4; no firm D call. V lost 4 bases, J lost 8 bases, and 6 bases lay in between. The CDR3 runs 11 residues. Germline V lookup: CDR1 WSHSY, CDR2 SAAADI. CDR3 nucleotide sequence: TGCGCCAGCAGTGTTCAAGACATTCAGTACTTC. This encodes CASSVQDIQYF.